These T cell receptor beta chains were read from a single sample in a study of T-cell reconstitution after alpha-beta-depleted transplantation in children. TCRdb redid the calling of the PCR reads with MiXCR, one entry per CDR3 protein. This table has 500,000 to 650,000 distinct CDR3 sequences, under 15% appearing once. The sample was PBMCs, mostly from graft donor cells, taken 360 days after TCRalphabeta/CD19-depleted stem cell transplant. The receptor set was obtained from a male patient aged 10-17 years who had a stem cell transplant for acute myeloid leukemia, so the T cells may come from the graft donor. Each CDR3 is given without its conserved first and last residue.

CDR3 length: 13; J gene: TRBJ2-7; V gene: TRBV7-2; CDR3 protein: ASSSGLAISREQY
CDR3 length: 13; J gene: TRBJ2-7; V gene: TRBV28; CDR3 protein: ASSLGGLILYEQY
CDR3 length: 16; J gene: TRBJ2-1; V gene: TRBV10-3; CDR3 protein: AINSRTSGLSSYNEQF
CDR3 length: 18; J gene: TRBJ2-7; V gene: TRBV11-2; CDR3 protein: ASSLERLGPPLSYRGEQY
CDR3 length: 12; J gene: TRBJ1-5; V gene: TRBV18; CDR3 protein: ASSPIGWNQPQH
CDR3 length: 10; J gene: TRBJ1-5; V gene: TRBV11-2; CDR3 protein: ASSLARGPQH
CDR3 length: 9; J gene: TRBJ2-7; V gene: TRBV20-1; CDR3 protein: SASWGSEQY
CDR3 length: 14; J gene: TRBJ2-6; V gene: TRBV7-6; CDR3 protein: ASSLAAGNGANVLT
CDR3 length: 14; J gene: TRBJ2-5; V gene: TRBV6-5; CDR3 protein: ASSYIGGRGGETQY
CDR3 length: 13; J gene: TRBJ2-1; V gene: TRBV18; CDR3 protein: ASSPGGPYYNEQF
CDR3 length: 14; J gene: TRBJ2-7; V gene: TRBV12-3/TRBV12-4; CDR3 protein: ASSPPGTSGTYEQY
CDR3 length: 11; J gene: TRBJ1-1; V gene: TRBV12-3/TRBV12-4; CDR3 protein: ASSRRENTEAF
CDR3 length: 12; J gene: TRBJ1-2; V gene: TRBV28; CDR3 protein: ASSWGQGAEGYT
CDR3 length: 16; J gene: TRBJ2-4; V gene: TRBV20-1; CDR3 protein: SARRSDDGRGFRNIQY
CDR3 length: 13; J gene: TRBJ1-6; V gene: TRBV12-3/TRBV12-4; CDR3 protein: ASSQRGQGNSPLH
CDR3 length: 12; J gene: TRBJ2-7; V gene: TRBV7-2; CDR3 protein: ASSLGAPPYEQY
CDR3 length: 13; J gene: TRBJ2-7; V gene: TRBV27; CDR3 protein: ASSPLGQGAYEQY
CDR3 length: 15; J gene: TRBJ2-4; V gene: TRBV7-2; CDR3 protein: ASSLGFAAGTKNIQY
CDR3 length: 14; J gene: TRBJ2-2; V gene: TRBV5-1; CDR3 protein: ASSIRMNGGRGELF
CDR3 length: 10; J gene: TRBJ2-3; V gene: TRBV12-3/TRBV12-4; CDR3 protein: ASSFRPNTQY
CDR3 length: 20; J gene: TRBJ2-7; V gene: TRBV23-1; CDR3 protein: ASSQSPRRWAPKTFSSQEQY
CDR3 length: 11; J gene: TRBJ2-4; V gene: TRBV12-3/TRBV12-4; CDR3 protein: ASRFTGENIQY
CDR3 length: 14; J gene: TRBJ2-5; V gene: TRBV3-1; CDR3 protein: ASSQRDSRARETQY
CDR3 length: 14; J gene: TRBJ2-7; V gene: TRBV12-3/TRBV12-4; CDR3 protein: ASSFGRPIGAYEQY
CDR3 length: 9; J gene: TRBJ2-3; V gene: TRBV15; CDR3 protein: ATSNLRTQY
CDR3 length: 13; J gene: TRBJ2-1; V gene: TRBV12-3/TRBV12-4; CDR3 protein: ASSGLAGGGNEQF
CDR3 length: 16; J gene: TRBJ1-4; V gene: TRBV4-2; CDR3 protein: ASSQDYGTGGGGVELF
CDR3 length: 12; J gene: TRBJ2-1; V gene: TRBV12-3/TRBV12-4; CDR3 protein: ASRMTGGKNEQF
CDR3 length: 12; J gene: TRBJ2-7; V gene: TRBV2; CDR3 protein: ASTRHNGFYEQY
CDR3 length: 15; J gene: TRBJ1-5; V gene: TRBV9; CDR3 protein: ASSVGPRPGREQPQH
CDR3 length: 11; J gene: TRBJ1-5; V gene: TRBV12-3/TRBV12-4; CDR3 protein: ASSLRAGQPQH
CDR3 length: 14; J gene: TRBJ2-7; V gene: TRBV4-3; CDR3 protein: ASSQEAVGLSYEQY
CDR3 length: 14; J gene: TRBJ2-4; V gene: TRBV29-1; CDR3 protein: SVQGQGWKAKNIQY
CDR3 length: 14; J gene: TRBJ2-5; V gene: TRBV11-3; CDR3 protein: ASSLGADTSQETQY
CDR3 length: 16; J gene: TRBJ2-1; V gene: TRBV24-1; CDR3 protein: ATSDRTSGKSSYNEQF
CDR3 length: 11; J gene: TRBJ2-2; V gene: TRBV20-1; CDR3 protein: SAGTGYIGELF